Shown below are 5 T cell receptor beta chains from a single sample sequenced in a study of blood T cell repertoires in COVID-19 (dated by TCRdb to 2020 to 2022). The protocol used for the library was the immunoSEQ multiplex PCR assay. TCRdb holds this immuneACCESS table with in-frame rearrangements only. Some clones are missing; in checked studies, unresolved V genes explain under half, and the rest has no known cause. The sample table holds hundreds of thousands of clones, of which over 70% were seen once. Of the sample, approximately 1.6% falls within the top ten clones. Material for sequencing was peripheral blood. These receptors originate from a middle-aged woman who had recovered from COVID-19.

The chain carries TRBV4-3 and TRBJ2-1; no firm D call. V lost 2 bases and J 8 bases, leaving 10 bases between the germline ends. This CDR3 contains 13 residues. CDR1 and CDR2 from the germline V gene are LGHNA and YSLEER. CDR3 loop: CASSQSYRYEQFF. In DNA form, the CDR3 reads TGCGCCAGCAGCCAATCTTATAGATATGAGCAGTTCTTC.

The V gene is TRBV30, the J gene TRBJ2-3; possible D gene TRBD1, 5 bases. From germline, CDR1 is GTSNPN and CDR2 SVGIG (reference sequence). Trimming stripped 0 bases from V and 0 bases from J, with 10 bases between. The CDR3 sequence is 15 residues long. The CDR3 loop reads CAWSVRAGSTDTQYF. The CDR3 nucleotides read TGTGCCTGGAGTGTACGGGCAGGGAGCACAGATACGCAGTATTTT.

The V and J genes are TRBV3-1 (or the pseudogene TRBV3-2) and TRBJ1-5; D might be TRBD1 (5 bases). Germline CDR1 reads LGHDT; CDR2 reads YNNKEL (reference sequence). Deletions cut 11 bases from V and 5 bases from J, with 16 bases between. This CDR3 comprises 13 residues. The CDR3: CACHRGWDQPQHF. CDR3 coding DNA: TGTGCCTGTCACCGGGGGTGGGATCAGCCCCAGCATTTT.

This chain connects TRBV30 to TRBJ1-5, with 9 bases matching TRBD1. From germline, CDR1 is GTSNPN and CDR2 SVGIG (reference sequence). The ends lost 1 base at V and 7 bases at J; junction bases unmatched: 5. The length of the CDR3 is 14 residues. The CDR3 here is CAWSAGQGSQPQHF. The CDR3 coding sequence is TGTGCCTGGAGTGCGGGACAGGGTTCGCAGCCCCAGCATTTT.

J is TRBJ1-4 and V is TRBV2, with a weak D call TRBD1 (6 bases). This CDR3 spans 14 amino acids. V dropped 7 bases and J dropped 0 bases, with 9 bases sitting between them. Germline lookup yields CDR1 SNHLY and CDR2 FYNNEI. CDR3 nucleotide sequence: TGTGCCAGCACCAGGGGATCAACTAATGAAAAACTGTTTTTT. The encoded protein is CASTRGSTNEKLFF.